The 28 T cell receptor beta chains given below trace back to one sample, sequenced in a study of blood T cell repertoires in COVID-19. Assay used: immunoSEQ multiplex PCR; TCRdb lists only in-frame clones, some missing. The table shows hundreds of thousands of clones, with around 87% occurring only once. Sequences were obtained from PBMCs or T cells enriched from blood (not recorded which). These receptors all stem from a woman aged 30 to 39 with acute COVID-19.

Written as DNA, the CDR3 is TGTGTTACGTCGGGACAGGGCGATTCACCCCTCCACTTT. Translated: CVTSGQGDSPLHF. The chain couples TRBV11-1 to TRBJ1-6, with 9 bases that match TRBD1. The CDR3 sequence is 13 residues long. Germline CDR1 is SGHAT and CDR2 is FQDESV (reference sequence).

The V call is TRBV18, the J call TRBJ1-1; 9 bases align to TRBD1. Trimming removed 2 bases from V and 7 bases from J; junction bases left unmatched: 5. Looked up from germline, CDR1 is KGHSH and CDR2 is LQKENI. This CDR3 has 14 residues. The DNA of the CDR3 is TGTGCCAGCTCACCAGACAGGGGGGGAGGTGAAGCTTTCTTT. It is translated as CASSPDRGGGEAFF.

In the case of this clone: This sample includes further DNA sequences coding for the same CDR3. This chain uses TRBV28 with TRBJ1-2; D is unclear. Germline loops: CDR1 MDHEN, CDR2 SYDVKM. CDR3 length equals 12 residues. Deletions cut 3 bases from V and 4 bases from J, with 6 bases between. The CDR3 loop is CASSLAGYGYTF. CDR3 nucleotide sequence: TGTGCCAGCAGTTTGGCAGGCTATGGCTACACCTTC.

The gene calls are TRBV7-3 and TRBJ2-1; D may be TRBD1 (9 bases). Trimming took off 5 bases at V and 4 bases at J, with 18 bases between the two ends. The CDR3 sequence is 16 residues long. Germline CDR1 reads SGHTA; CDR2 reads FQGTGA. CDR3 nucleotides: TGTGCCAGCAGCCCACCGGGGGGGACAGGGTACAATGAGCAGTTCTTC. This translates into CASSPPGGTGYNEQFF. Looking up the rest from reference TRBV7-3 and TRBJ2-1 gives the full variable domain: GAGVSQTPSNKVTEKGKYVELRCDPISGHTALYWYRQSLGQGPEFLIYFQGTGAADDSGLPNDRFFAVRPEGSVSTLKIQRTERGDSAVYLCASSPPGGTGYNEQFFGPGTRLTVL.

This rearrangement joins TRBV6-2 or TRBV6-3 to TRBJ2-7, with TRBD2 matching over 8 bases. V lost 6 bases, J lost 5 bases, and 24 bases stayed unmatched. The germline V gene encodes CDR1 MNHEY and CDR2 SVGEGT. CDR3 length: 19 amino acids. CDR3 region: CASSPPVNSQRGNGNEQYF. In DNA form, the CDR3 reads TGTGCCAGCAGCCCGCCCGTCAACTCACAGCGGGGGAACGGGAACGAGCAGTACTTC.

This clone was found once. The chain has TRBV5-1 and TRBJ2-7; 15 positions match TRBD2. Germline V gene sequence: CDR1 SGHRS, CDR2 YFSETQ. V dropped 4 bases and J dropped 5; count of bases not matched to a gene: 1. CDR3 length equals 14 residues. CDR3 sequence (DNA): TGCGCCAGCAGCCGGACTAGCGGGAGGGACGAGCAGTACTTC. This sequence encodes CASSRTSGRDEQYF.

The rearrangement uses TRBV11-2 and TRBJ1-1; 12 positions match TRBD1. Losses at the gene ends were 5 bases for V and 3 bases for J; bases not matched to a gene: 7. The CDR3 is 16 residues long. Germline lookup yields CDR1 SGHAT and CDR2 FQNNGV. CDR3 sequence: CASSRDRGLEDTEAFF. The CDR3 coding sequence is TGTGCCAGCAGCAGGGACAGGGGGCTGGAGGACACTGAAGCTTTCTTT.

J is TRBJ1-5 and V is TRBV5-3, with no clear D. TRBV5-3 is given ORF status, its function remaining uncertain. The CDR3 contains 15 residues. V was trimmed by 0 bases and J by 5 bases, leaving 12 bases between them. The CDR3 nucleotides are TGTGCCAGAAGCTTGGTTCGGGAGGGATATCAGCCCCAGCATTTT. It codes for CARSLVREGYQPQHF.

V is TRBV27 and J is TRBJ2-2, with 9 bases aligning to TRBD1. After removal of 8 bases from V and 6 bases from J, the junction contained 10 bases not matched to a gene. CDR3 size: 15 residues. CDR1 and CDR2 (germline): MNHEY, SMNVEV (reference sequence). As DNA, the CDR3 is TGTGCCAGCCAGGGACAGGGTCCGACGGCCGGGGAGCTGTTTTTT. Its protein product is CASQGQGPTAGELFF.

V and J are TRBV3-1 (or the pseudogene TRBV3-2) and TRBJ1-1; D is unclear. The CDR3 totals 14 residues. The germline V gene encodes CDR1 LGHDT and CDR2 YNNKEL (reference sequence). The ends were cut back, 3 bases at V and 6 bases at J, with 14 bases in the middle. Here the CDR3 reads CASSHSGPEAEAFF. CDR3 in DNA: TGTGCCAGCAGCCACTCCGGCCCCGAGGCTGAAGCTTTCTTT.

CDR3 residues: CASSQVTRVHGYTF. CDR3 DNA: TGTGCCAGCAGCCAGGTCACGAGGGTCCATGGCTACACCTTC. J is TRBJ1-2 and V is TRBV7-9; D call uncertain. The CDR3 sequence is 14 residues long. From germline, CDR1 is SEHNR and CDR2 FQNEAQ (reference sequence). The V and J ends lost 5 bases and 6 bases respectively, with 16 bases between them. Complete variable domain (other parts from reference TRBV7-9 and TRBJ1-2): DTGVSQNPRHKITKRGQNVTFRCDPISEHNRLYWYRQTLGQGPEFLTYFQNEAQLEKSRLLSDRFSAERPKGSFSTLEIQRTEQGDSAMYLCASSQVTRVHGYTFGSGTRLTVV.

The gene calls are TRBV3-1 (or the pseudogene TRBV3-2) and TRBJ1-1; 7 bases align to TRBD1. The length of the CDR3 is 14 residues. Germline V gene data show CDR1 as LGHDT and CDR2 as YNNKEL (reference sequence). V dropped 1 base and J dropped 5; count of bases not matched to a gene: 4. The CDR3 loop is CASSQVDRVTEAFF. The CDR3 DNA is TGTGCCAGCAGCCAAGTCGACAGGGTTACTGAAGCTTTCTTT.

The chain employs TRBV11-2 and TRBJ2-7; 13 bases are shared with TRBD2. This CDR3 has 19 residues. V trimming: 7 bases; J trimming: 0 bases; junction bases outside the gene matches: 15. Germline lookup yields CDR1 SGHAT and CDR2 FQNNGV. CDR3 protein: CASMLYRTSGRGSSYEQYF. The CDR3 nucleotides are TGTGCCAGCATGCTATATAGGACTAGCGGGAGAGGAAGCTCCTACGAGCAGTACTTC.

The chain joins TRBV6-1 to TRBJ2-5; perhaps TRBD1 as D (6 bases). The CDR3 is 15 residues long. The germline CDR1 and CDR2 sequences are MNHNS and SASEGT. The V and J ends lost 1 base and 5 bases respectively, with 14 bases between them. CDR3 bases: TGTGCCAGCAGTGAAGAGGGGGTCCTCTGGGAGACCCAGTACTTC. Encoded protein: CASSEEGVLWETQYF.

This chain connects TRBV27 to TRBJ1-5, with 7 nucleotides matching TRBD1. The J segment lost 6 bases and the V segment lost 5 bases, leaving 13 bases of the junction unmatched. This CDR3 spans 16 amino acids. The V gene's germline CDR1 is MNHEY and CDR2 SMNVEV (reference sequence). The CDR3 is CASSGNTGVRGQPQHF. The CDR3 DNA reads as TGTGCCAGCAGTGGTAATACAGGGGTTCGTGGTCAGCCCCAGCATTTT.

The chain recombines TRBV19 with TRBJ1-5; 9 bases align to TRBD1. With V trimmed by 7 bases and J by 5 bases, 9 bases remained unmatched. The germline V gene has CDR1 LNHDA and CDR2 SQIVND (reference sequence). The CDR3 is 15 residues long. CDR3 protein: CASTLRTGDYQPQHF. For the CDR3, the DNA is TGTGCCAGTACCCTAAGGACAGGGGATTATCAGCCCCAGCATTTT. Variable domain in full (rest from reference TRBV19 and TRBJ1-5): DGGITQSPKYLFRKEGQNVTLSCEQNLNHDAMYWYRQDPGQGLRLIYYSQIVNDFQKGDIAEGYSVSREKKESFPLTVTSAQKNPTAFYLCASTLRTGDYQPQHFGDGTRLSIL.

V is TRBV28 and J is TRBJ1-1; D remains unclear. The CDR3 is made up of 15 amino acids. V shed 4 bases and J shed 4 bases, with 16 bases lying between them. CDR1 is MDHEN, CDR2 SYDVKM, per germline. The DNA for the CDR3 is TGTGCCAGCAGTTCTGGCGGGAGAAAACCCACTGAAGCTTTCTTT. This encodes CASSSGGRKPTEAFF.

J is TRBJ2-5 and V is TRBV7-3; 11 bases line up with TRBD1. This CDR3 is 16 amino acids long. Germline loops: CDR1 SGHTA, CDR2 FQGTGA. V was pared by 2 bases and J by 7 bases, with 9 bases of the junction left unmatched. CDR3 amino acids: CASSLGDRGSGGTQYF. In nucleotides, the CDR3 is TGTGCCAGCAGCTTAGGGGACAGGGGGTCTGGTGGGACCCAGTACTTC.

V gene TRBV28 combines with J gene TRBJ2-3, with D perhaps TRBD2 (5 bases). This CDR3 is built from 12 residues. Trimming took 3 bases from V and 6 from J, leaving 7 bases between them. CDR1 and CDR2 from the germline V gene are MDHEN and SYDVKM. CDR3 sequence reads: CASSFTRDTQYF. The CDR3 DNA is TGTGCCAGCAGTTTTACTAGGGATACGCAGTATTTT.

The J gene is TRBJ1-5, the V gene TRBV29-1; D might be TRBD1 (5 bases). The CDR3 runs to 13 residues. Per germline, CDR1 SQVTM and CDR2 ANQGSEA. V shed 3 bases and J shed 2 bases, with 8 bases lying between them. The CDR3 DNA follows: TGCAGCGTTGACGTGGGGCGCAATCAGCCCCAGCATTTT. Translating gives CSVDVGRNQPQHF.

This clone was seen many times. The chain recombines TRBV7-9 with TRBJ1-2, with D possibly matching TRBD1 (5 bases). V dropped 4 bases and J dropped 4 bases, with 16 bases sitting between them. CDR1 is SEHNR, CDR2 FQNEAQ, per germline (reference sequence). CDR3 length equals 15 residues. The CDR3 protein is CASSSGTPGRYGYTF. The CDR3 DNA reads TGTGCCAGCAGCTCCGGGACTCCCGGTCGCTATGGCTACACCTTC.

The V call is TRBV7-9, the J call TRBJ2-7; 7 nucleotides align to TRBD1. With 5 bases clipped from V and 5 bases from J, the junction kept 9 bases outside the gene matches. The CDR3 totals 14 residues. CDR1 is SEHNR, CDR2 FQNEAQ, per germline (reference sequence). CDR3: CASSPTDRVHEQYF. The CDR3 DNA is TGTGCCAGCAGCCCGACCGACAGGGTTCACGAGCAGTACTTC. The full variable domain, its missing parts supplied by reference TRBV7-9 and TRBJ2-7, is DTGVSQNPRHKITKRGQNVTFRCDPISEHNRLYWYRQTLGQGPEFLTYFQNEAQLEKSRLLSDRFSAERPKGSFSTLEIQRTEQGDSAMYLCASSPTDRVHEQYFGPGTRLTVT.

The chain uses TRBV7-3 and TRBJ1-1; D is unclear. Trimming shortened V by 2 bases and J by 1 base, and 11 bases separated the two germline ends. The CDR3 consists of 15 residues. Germline V gives CDR1 SGHTA, CDR2 FQGTGA. Here the CDR3 reads CASSLSPTPNTEAFF. CDR3 nucleotide sequence: TGTGCCAGCAGCTTATCACCCACACCGAACACTGAAGCTTTCTTT.

The chain carries TRBV12-3 or TRBV12-4 and TRBJ1-5, with D possibly being TRBD1 (5 bases). Trimming removed 3 bases from V and 9 bases from J, with 12 bases in between. The length of the CDR3 is 13 residues. The CDR3 protein is CASSLAGYGPQHF. The CDR3 nucleotides read TGTGCCAGCAGTTTGGCAGGGTATGGGCCCCAGCATTTT.

The genes are TRBV6-5 and TRBJ1-5; 7 bases align to TRBD1. CDR3 size: 15 residues. Unmatched junction bases numbered 6, after V lost 6 bases and J lost 1 base. Germline V gene data show CDR1 as MNHEY and CDR2 as SVGAGI. DNA of the CDR3: TGTGCCAGCAGACTGCTGACAGGGAGCAATCAGCCCCAGCATTTT. Its translation is CASRLLTGSNQPQHF.

The chain has TRBV2 and TRBJ1-2, with 9 bases fitting TRBD1. Germline V gene lookup returns CDR1 SNHLY and CDR2 FYNNEI. This CDR3 spans 16 amino acids. The V segment lost 5 bases and the J segment 2 bases; nucleotides outside the gene matches: 9. CDR3 region: CASSKLIGQGNYGYTF. In DNA, the CDR3 is TGTGCCAGCAGTAAACTAATAGGACAGGGGAACTATGGCTACACCTTC.

CDR3 DNA: TGTGCCTGGAGTGGACAGTGGCGGACCCAGTACTTC. This gives the protein CAWSGQWRTQYF. V is TRBV30 and J is TRBJ2-5; D might be TRBD1 (5 bases). V was clipped by 1 base and J by 7 bases, with 10 bases between them. The CDR3 is 12 residues long. Germline CDR1 and CDR2: GTSNPN and SVGIG (reference sequence). Full variable domain (remainder filled in from reference TRBV30 and TRBJ2-5): SQTIHQWPATLVQPVGSPLSLECTVEGTSNPNLYWYRQAAGRGLQLLFYSVGIGQISSEVPQNLSASRPQDRQFILSSKKLLLSDSGFYLCAWSGQWRTQYFGPGTRLLVL.

The chain couples TRBV16 to TRBJ2-7; TRBD1 matches 12 bases. J gave up 3 bases and V 4 bases, and 10 bases lay outside the gene matches. CDR1 KGHSY and CDR2 FQNENV come from the germline V gene. This CDR3 is 17 amino acids long. CDR3: CASSPGTGGAALYEQYF. CDR3 bases: TGTGCCAGCAGCCCAGGGACAGGGGGCGCAGCCCTCTACGAGCAGTACTTC.